The 9 T cell receptor beta chains below were found in one sample sequenced in a study of identical twins. MiXCR was run by TCRdb on the 5' RACE reads, yielding one entry per CDR3 protein. The sample consists of 1.5 million to 2 million distinct CDR3 sequences, less than 40% of them appearing once. Sequenced sample: cord blood. The receptors stem from a newborn girl in good health.

This clonotype was counted ten times or more. V gene TRBV9 combines with J gene TRBJ2-3; D call uncertain. The ends were cut back, 0 bases at V and 5 bases at J, with 4 bases in the middle. The germline CDR1 and CDR2 sequences are SGDLS and YYNGEE. This CDR3 region has 12 residues. Here the CDR3 reads CASSVGKDTQYF. The CDR3 DNA reads TGTGCCAGCAGCGTAGGAAAAGATACGCAGTATTTT.

There are a few counts of this clonotype. The chain uses TRBV10-3 and TRBJ2-7; D not certain. Trimming left V 3 bases short and J 0 bases short, with 6 bases between. Germline loops: CDR1 ENHRY, CDR2 SYGVKD. This CDR3 region has 13 residues. CDR3 DNA sequence: TGTGCCATCAGTGACTTGACCTCCTACGAGCAGTACTTC. This encodes CAISDLTSYEQYF.

The sample holds a few counts of this clonotype. The chain links TRBV6-1 to TRBJ2-5, with D possibly matching TRBD2 (5 bases). CDR1 is MNHNS and CDR2 is SASEGT in the germline V gene. The V end lost 5 bases, the J end lost 5 bases, and 9 bases lay between the germline ends. The CDR3 has 12 amino acids. The CDR3 here is CASSITGETQYF. DNA for the CDR3: TGTGCCAGCAGTATAACGGGGGAGACCCAGTACTTC.

This clonotype was detected a few times. The CDR3 here is CASSLEQHGYTF. The CDR3 DNA follows: TGTGCCAGCAGCTTAGAACAGCATGGCTACACCTTC. V and J are TRBV11-2 and TRBJ1-2; D call uncertain. The CDR3 is made up of 12 amino acids. Per germline, CDR1 SGHAT and CDR2 FQNNGV. V shed 0 bases and J shed 6 bases, with 5 bases lying between them.

The chain employs TRBV3-1 and TRBJ1-3; D gene uncertain. Germline V gives CDR1 LGHDT, CDR2 YNNKEL (reference sequence). This CDR3 spans 10 amino acids. V lost 5 bases to trimming and J lost 8 bases, with 4 bases between them. The CDR3 sequence is CASSGDTIYF. The CDR3 DNA is TGTGCCAGCAGCGGAGACACCATATATTTT. Full variable domain (missing parts from reference TRBV3-1 and TRBJ1-3): DTAVSQTPKYLVTQMGNDKSIKCEQNLGHDTMYWYKQDSKKFLKIMFSYNNKELIINETVPNRFSPKSPDKAHLNLHINSLELGDSAVYFCASSGDTIYFGEGSWLTVV.

With respect to this clonotype: A much larger clone differs from this one at a single base, so this may be a read error. The chain links TRBV4-1 to TRBJ2-1; D is unclear. The DNA end is more similar to TRBJ2-7, so the J call may be wrong. The CDR3 contains 14 residues. CDR1 MGHRA and CDR2 YSYEKL come from the germline V gene. CDR3 amino acids: CASSPLGRYNEQYF. CDR3 DNA sequence: TGCGCCAGCAGCCCCCTTGGTCGATACAATGAGCAGTACTTC.

This clonotype was counted between two and nine times. The rearrangement links TRBV2 to TRBJ2-7; 12 bases are a match to TRBD2. Germline lookup yields CDR1 SNHLY and CDR2 FYNNEI. This CDR3 spans 15 amino acids. With V trimmed by 1 base and J by 5 bases, 3 bases remained unmatched. Written as DNA, the CDR3 is TGTGCCAGCAGTGAAGAACTAGCGGGAGGTAACGAGCAGTACTTC. The encoded protein is CASSEELAGGNEQYF. The full variable domain, completed using reference TRBV2 and TRBJ2-7, is EPEVTQTPSHQVTQMGQEVILRCVPISNHLYFYWYRQILGQKVEFLVSFYNNEISEKSEIFDDQFSVERPDGSNFTLKIRSTKLEDSAMYFCASSEELAGGNEQYFGPGTRLTVT.

The J gene is TRBJ2-1, the V gene TRBV27; D is possibly TRBD2 (5 bases). Germline-derived CDR1 and CDR2 are MNHEY and SMNVEV (reference sequence). The CDR3 has 16 amino acids. Trimming cost V 1 base and J 1 base, with 11 bases left between them. CDR3 protein: CASSLWASISYNEQFF. CDR3 DNA: TGTGCCAGCAGTTTATGGGCTAGCATTTCCTACAATGAGCAGTTCTTC.

The chain links TRBV5-1 to TRBJ1-6; 9 bases agree with TRBD1. V shed 5 bases, J shed 5 bases, and the junction held 5 bases outside the gene matches. This CDR3 comprises 15 residues. The germline V gene has CDR1 SGHRS and CDR2 YFSETQ. The CDR3 reads CASRGQGTNNSPLHF. The CDR3 DNA is TGCGCCAGCAGAGGACAGGGGACAAATAATTCACCCCTCCACTTT.